This entry features one TCR beta chain sequence. V lost 0 bases and J lost 0, with 15 bases in between. CDR1 is DFQATT and CDR2 is SNEGSKA in the germline V gene (reference sequence). This CDR3 comprises 17 residues. The source of the sample is a study of T cells in Graves' hyperthyroidism and ophthalmopathy. RNA transcripts gave rise to amplified TCR beta CDR3 regions. HTBI primers were used for first-round RT-PCR of the TCR CDR3. TCRdb analysed the multiplex PCR reads with MiXCR anew, one entry per CDR3 protein. The sample holds almost 500,000 distinct CDR3 sequences, about 20% seen once. This clonotype was obtained from a woman in her seventies with Graves' ophthalmopathy. This chain joins TRBV20-1 and TRBJ1-5; D might be TRBD1 (5 bases). Sequencing was done on a sample of blood. CDR3 nucleotide sequence: TGCAGTGCTAGAGATAGAACGGCAGGGAATAGCAATCAGCCCCAGCATTTT. It specifies CSARDRTAGNSNQPQHF.